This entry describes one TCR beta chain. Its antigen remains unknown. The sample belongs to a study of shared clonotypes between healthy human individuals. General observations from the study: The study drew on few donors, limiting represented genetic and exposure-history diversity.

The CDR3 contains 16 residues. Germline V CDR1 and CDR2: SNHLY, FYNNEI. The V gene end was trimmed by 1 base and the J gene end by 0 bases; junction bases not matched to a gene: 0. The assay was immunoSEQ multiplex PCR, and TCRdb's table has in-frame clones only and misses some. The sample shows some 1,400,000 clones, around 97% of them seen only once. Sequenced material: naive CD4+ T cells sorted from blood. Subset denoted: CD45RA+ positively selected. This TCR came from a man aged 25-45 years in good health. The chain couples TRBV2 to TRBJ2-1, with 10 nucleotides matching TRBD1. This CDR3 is CASSEGDRGSYNEQFF. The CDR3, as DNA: TGTGCCAGCAGTGAAGGGGACAGGGGCTCCTACAATGAGCAGTTCTTC.